Below, 9 T cell receptor beta chains from the same sample are listed, as sequenced in a study of CD8 T cells in Susac syndrome. RNA, at 0.5 to 1 ug, was reverse transcribed with random hexamers. TCRdb recomputed calls from the immunoSEQ multiplex PCR reads with MiXCR, one row per CDR3 protein. The sample contains about 200,000 distinct CDR3 sequences, approximately 95% of which appear only once. Input material: CD4+ T cells from PBMCs. These receptors originate from a human donor with multiple sclerosis.

The chain has TRBV30 and TRBJ2-1; no definite D call. From germline, CDR1 is GTSNPN and CDR2 SVGIG (reference sequence). This CDR3 region has 12 residues. V was cut by 3 bases and J by 9 bases, with 12 bases left in between. CDR3 DNA: TGTGCCTGGAGGGGCCGCCAGGTTGAGCAGTTCTTC. Protein sequence: CAWRGRQVEQFF.

The chain couples TRBV12-3 or TRBV12-4 to TRBJ2-3; D gene ambiguous. The CDR3 extends over 13 amino acids. The ends were cut back, 4 bases at V and 2 bases at J, with 7 bases in the middle. CDR3 coding DNA: TGTGCCAGCAGTTCGGAGACCACAGATACGCAGTATTTT. It specifies CASSSETTDTQYF.

The chain has TRBV9 and TRBJ1-6, with D unresolved. Germline CDR1 and CDR2: SGDLS and YYNGEE. The V end was cut by 4 bases, the J end by 9 bases, with 8 bases between. This CDR3 is 12 amino acids long. CDR3 sequence (DNA): TGTGCCAGCAGCCGGGATTTTTCACCCCTCCACTTT. The encoded protein is CASSRDFSPLHF.

The chain joins TRBV7-9 to TRBJ1-2; D remains ambiguous. This CDR3 contains 14 residues. Germline V gives CDR1 SEHNR, CDR2 FQNEAQ (reference sequence). Trimming left V 1 base short and J 3 bases short, with 9 bases between. The CDR3, as DNA: TGTGCCAGCAGCTTAGATGGGCCGTACTATGGCTACACCTTC. This encodes CASSLDGPYYGYTF.

The chain has TRBV10-1 and TRBJ2-5; no clear D gene. Germline CDR1 WNHNN, CDR2 SYGVQD (reference sequence). V lost 4 bases to trimming and J lost 5 bases, with 11 bases between them. This CDR3 is 13 amino acids long. The CDR3 bases are TGCGCCAGCAGTGCAGCTAGAACGGAGACCCAGTACTTC. Its translation is CASSAARTETQYF.

The rearrangement uses TRBV12-3 or TRBV12-4 and TRBJ2-3; TRBD2 matches 8 bases. V dropped 1 base and J dropped 3; count of bases not matched to a gene: 6. The CDR3 consists of 16 residues. CDR3 DNA: TGTGCCAGCAGTTTAGGTCGGGGGGGGCCAACAGATACGCAGTATTTT. Residues: CASSLGRGGPTDTQYF.

The chain uses TRBV20-1 and TRBJ2-5, with a tentative D call TRBD2 (6 bases). The CDR3 is made up of 13 amino acids. Germline lookup yields CDR1 DFQATT and CDR2 SNEGSKA (reference sequence). Trimming shortened V by 5 bases and J by 1 base, and 11 bases separated the two germline ends. DNA of the CDR3: TGCAGTGCTGGGAGGACGGTCCAAGAGACCCAGTACTTC. Protein sequence: CSAGRTVQETQYF.

The chain carries TRBV15 and TRBJ1-5; D possibly corresponds to TRBD1 (5 bases). CDR1 LNHNV and CDR2 YYDKDF come from the germline V gene (reference sequence). The CDR3 contains 13 residues. V gave up 6 bases and J gave up 2 bases, with 8 bases separating them. CDR3 bases: TGTGCCACCAGTTTGGGGGGCAATCAGCCCCAGCATTTT. This translates into CATSLGGNQPQHF.

This chain connects TRBV12-3 or TRBV12-4 to TRBJ1-4; tentative D call: TRBD1 (5 bases). With 5 bases removed from V and 12 bases from J, the gap between germline ends came to 16 bases. CDR3 length: 13 amino acids. The CDR3 protein is CASSNYLGTELFF. CDR3 DNA: TGTGCCAGCAGTAACTACCTCGGGACTGAACTGTTTTTT.